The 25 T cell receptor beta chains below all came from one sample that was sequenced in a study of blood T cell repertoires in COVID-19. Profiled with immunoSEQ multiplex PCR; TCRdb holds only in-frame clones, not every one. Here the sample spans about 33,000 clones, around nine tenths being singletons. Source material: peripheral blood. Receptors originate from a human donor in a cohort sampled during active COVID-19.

CDR3 residues: CASSLALGGLAYEQYF. CDR3 DNA: TGTGCCAGCAGCTTAGCCCTCGGGGGACTAGCCTACGAGCAGTACTTC. The genes are TRBV11-2 and TRBJ2-7, with 8 nucleotides matching TRBD2. This CDR3 has 16 amino acids. After removal of 1 base from V and 2 bases from J, the junction contained 7 bases not matched to a gene. Germline assignment: CDR1 SGHAT and CDR2 FQNNGV.

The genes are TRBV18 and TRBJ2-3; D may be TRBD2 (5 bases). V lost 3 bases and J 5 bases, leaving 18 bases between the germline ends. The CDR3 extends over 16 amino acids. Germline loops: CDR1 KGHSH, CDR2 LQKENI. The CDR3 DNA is TGTGCCAGCTCACCCGCCGGACTCGTTACCGGAGATACGCAGTATTTT. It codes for CASSPAGLVTGDTQYF.

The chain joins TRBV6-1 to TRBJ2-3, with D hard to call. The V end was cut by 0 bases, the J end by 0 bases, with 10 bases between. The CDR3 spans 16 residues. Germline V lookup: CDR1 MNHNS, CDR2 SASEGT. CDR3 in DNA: TGTGCCAGCAGTGAAGCGCTGGCGGCTAGCACAGATACGCAGTATTTT. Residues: CASSEALAASTDTQYF.

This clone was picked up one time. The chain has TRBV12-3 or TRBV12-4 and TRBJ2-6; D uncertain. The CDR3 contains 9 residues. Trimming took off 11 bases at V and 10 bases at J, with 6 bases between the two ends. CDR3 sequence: CALFNVLTF. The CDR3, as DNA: TGTGCCCTCTTTAACGTCCTGACTTTC.

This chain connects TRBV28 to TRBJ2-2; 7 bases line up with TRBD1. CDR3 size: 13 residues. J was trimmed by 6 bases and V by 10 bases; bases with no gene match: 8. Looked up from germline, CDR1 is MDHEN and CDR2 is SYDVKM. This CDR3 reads CATRSQGAGELFF. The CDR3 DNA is TGTGCCACCAGGTCCCAGGGGGCCGGGGAGCTGTTTTTT.

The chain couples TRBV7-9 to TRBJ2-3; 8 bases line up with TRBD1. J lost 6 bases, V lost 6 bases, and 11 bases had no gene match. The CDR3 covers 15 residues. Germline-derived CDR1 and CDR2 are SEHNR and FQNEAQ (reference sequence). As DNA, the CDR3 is TGTGCCAGCAGATGGGGGGACAGGCGGGCGGATACGCAGTATTTT. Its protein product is CASRWGDRRADTQYF.

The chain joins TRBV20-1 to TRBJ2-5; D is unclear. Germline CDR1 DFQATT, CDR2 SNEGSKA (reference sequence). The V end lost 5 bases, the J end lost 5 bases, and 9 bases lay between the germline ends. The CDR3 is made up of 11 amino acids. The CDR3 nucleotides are TGCAGTGCTTCCTATCCGGAGACCCAGTACTTC. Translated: CSASYPETQYF.

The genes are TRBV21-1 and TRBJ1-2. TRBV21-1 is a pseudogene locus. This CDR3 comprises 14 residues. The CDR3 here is CASSLRRVFPGYTF. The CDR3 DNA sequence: TGTGCCAGCAGCCTCCGCCGCGTATTCCCTGGCTACACCTTC.

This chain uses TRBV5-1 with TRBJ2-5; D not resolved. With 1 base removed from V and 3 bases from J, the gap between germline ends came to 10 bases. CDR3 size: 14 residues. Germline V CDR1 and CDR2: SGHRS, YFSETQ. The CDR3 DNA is TGCGCCAGCAGCTTGCACACAGCCAAAGAGACCCAGTACTTC. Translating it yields CASSLHTAKETQYF.

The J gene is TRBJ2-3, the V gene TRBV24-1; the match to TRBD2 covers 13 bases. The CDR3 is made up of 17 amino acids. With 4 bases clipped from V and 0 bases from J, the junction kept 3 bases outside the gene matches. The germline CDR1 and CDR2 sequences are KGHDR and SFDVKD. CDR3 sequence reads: CATSERLAGGSTDTQYF. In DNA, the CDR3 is TGTGCCACCAGTGAGCGACTAGCGGGAGGCAGCACAGATACGCAGTATTTT.

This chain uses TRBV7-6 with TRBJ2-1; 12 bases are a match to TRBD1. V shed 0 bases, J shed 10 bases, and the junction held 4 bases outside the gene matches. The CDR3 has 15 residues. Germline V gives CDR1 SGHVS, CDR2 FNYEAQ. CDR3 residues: CASSLAGQGAREQFF. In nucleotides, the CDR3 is TGTGCCAGCAGCTTAGCGGGACAGGGGGCGCGGGAGCAGTTCTTC.

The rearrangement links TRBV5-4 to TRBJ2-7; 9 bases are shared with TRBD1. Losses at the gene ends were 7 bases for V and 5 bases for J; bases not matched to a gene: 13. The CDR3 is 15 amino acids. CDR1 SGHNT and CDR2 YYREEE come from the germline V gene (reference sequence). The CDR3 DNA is TGTGCCAGCGCGCTTAGGGGACAGGGTAACAACGAGCAGTACTTC. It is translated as CASALRGQGNNEQYF.

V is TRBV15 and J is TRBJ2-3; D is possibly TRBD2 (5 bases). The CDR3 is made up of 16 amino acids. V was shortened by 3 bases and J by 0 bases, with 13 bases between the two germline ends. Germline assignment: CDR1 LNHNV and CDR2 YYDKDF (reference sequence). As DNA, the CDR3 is TGTGCCACCAGCAGGCTGGACTTAGCTAGCACAGATACGCAGTATTTT. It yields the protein CATSRLDLASTDTQYF.

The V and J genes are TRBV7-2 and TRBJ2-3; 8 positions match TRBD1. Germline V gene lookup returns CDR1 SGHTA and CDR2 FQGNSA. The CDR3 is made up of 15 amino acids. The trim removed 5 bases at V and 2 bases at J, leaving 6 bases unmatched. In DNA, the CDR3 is TGTGCCAGCAGCCCTGACAGGGGTTTCACAGATACGCAGTATTTT. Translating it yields CASSPDRGFTDTQYF.

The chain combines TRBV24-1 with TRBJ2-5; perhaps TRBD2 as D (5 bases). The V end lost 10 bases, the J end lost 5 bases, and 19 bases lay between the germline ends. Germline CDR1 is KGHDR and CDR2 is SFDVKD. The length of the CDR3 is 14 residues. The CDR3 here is CATKNPSSLETQYF. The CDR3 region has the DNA TGTGCCACAAAGAACCCATCTAGCCTGGAGACCCAGTACTTC.

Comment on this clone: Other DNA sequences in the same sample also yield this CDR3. In DNA, the CDR3 is TGTGCCAGCAGGCGAGGGGGCATGAACACTGAAGCTTTCTTT. Translation: CASRRGGMNTEAFF. The chain links TRBV11-2 to TRBJ1-1; 7 nucleotides match TRBD1. Germline CDR1 reads SGHAT; CDR2 reads FQNNGV. J gave up 0 bases and V 6 bases, and 4 bases lay outside the gene matches. The length of the CDR3 is 14 residues.

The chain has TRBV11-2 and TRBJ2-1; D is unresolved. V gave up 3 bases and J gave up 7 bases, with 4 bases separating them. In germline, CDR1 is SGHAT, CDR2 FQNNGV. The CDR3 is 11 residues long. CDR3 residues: CASSFKNEQFF. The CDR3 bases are TGTGCCAGCAGCTTTAAAAATGAGCAGTTCTTC.

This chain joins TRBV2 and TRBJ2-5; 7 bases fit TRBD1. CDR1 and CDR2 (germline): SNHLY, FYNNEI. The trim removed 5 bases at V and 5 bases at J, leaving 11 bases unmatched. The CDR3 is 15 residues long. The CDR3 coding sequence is TGTGCCAGCAGTACAGGGGCGGGCCCGAGGGAGACCCAGTACTTC. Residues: CASSTGAGPRETQYF.

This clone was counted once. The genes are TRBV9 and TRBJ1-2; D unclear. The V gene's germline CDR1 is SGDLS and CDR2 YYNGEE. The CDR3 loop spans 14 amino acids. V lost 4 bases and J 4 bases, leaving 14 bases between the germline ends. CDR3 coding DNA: TGTGCCAGCAGCTTTATGGAGAGAAGCTATGGCTACACCTTC. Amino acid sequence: CASSFMERSYGYTF.

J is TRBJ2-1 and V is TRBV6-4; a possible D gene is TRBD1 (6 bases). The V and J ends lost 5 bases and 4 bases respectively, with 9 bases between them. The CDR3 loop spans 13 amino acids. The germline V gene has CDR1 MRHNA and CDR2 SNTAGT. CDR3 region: CASSRTGYNEQFF. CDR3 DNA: TGTGCCAGCAGTCGAACAGGGTACAATGAGCAGTTCTTC.

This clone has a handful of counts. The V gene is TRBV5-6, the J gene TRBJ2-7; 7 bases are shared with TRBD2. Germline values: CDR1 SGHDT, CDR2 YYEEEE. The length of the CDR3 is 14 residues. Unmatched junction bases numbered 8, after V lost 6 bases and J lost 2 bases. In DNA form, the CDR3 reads TGTGCCAGCAACCGGGCTAGCGGACCCTACGAGCAGTACTTC. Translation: CASNRASGPYEQYF.

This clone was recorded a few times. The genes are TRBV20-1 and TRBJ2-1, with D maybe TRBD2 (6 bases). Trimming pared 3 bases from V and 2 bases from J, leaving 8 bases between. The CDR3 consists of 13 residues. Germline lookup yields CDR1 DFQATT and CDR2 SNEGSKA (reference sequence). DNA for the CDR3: TGCAGTGCTAGTAGCGGCACCTACAATGAGCAGTTCTTC. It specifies CSASSGTYNEQFF.

CDR3 coding DNA: TGCGCCAGCAGCTTGGCACAGGGGGCGAACACCGGGGAGCTGTTTTTT. Residues: CASSLAQGANTGELFF. The rearrangement uses TRBV5-1 and TRBJ2-2; 8 positions match TRBD1. The CDR3 contains 16 residues. Germline trimming cut 0 bases from V and 0 bases from J; bases unmatched to any gene: 1. Germline CDR1 SGHRS, CDR2 YFSETQ. The variable domain in full, with the rest retrieved from reference TRBV5-1 and TRBJ2-2, is KAGVTQTPRYLIKTRGQQVTLSCSPISGHRSVSWYQQTPGQGLQFLFEYFSETQRNKGNFPGRFSGRQFSNSRSEMNVSTLELGDSALYLCASSLAQGANTGELFFGEGSRLTVL.

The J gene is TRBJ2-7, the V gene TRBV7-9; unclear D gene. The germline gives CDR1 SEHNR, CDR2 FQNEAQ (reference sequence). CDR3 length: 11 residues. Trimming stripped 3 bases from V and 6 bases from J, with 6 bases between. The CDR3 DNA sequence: TGTGCCAGCAGCTTCGCGGCCGAGCAGTACTTC. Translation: CASSFAAEQYF.

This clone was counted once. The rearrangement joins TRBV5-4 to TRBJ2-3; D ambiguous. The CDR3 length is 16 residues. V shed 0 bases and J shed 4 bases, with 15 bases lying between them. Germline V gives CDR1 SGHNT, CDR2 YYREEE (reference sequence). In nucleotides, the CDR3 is TGTGCCAGCAGCTTGGGTCTTGCGGCTGAGGCAGATACGCAGTATTTT. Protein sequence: CASSLGLAAEADTQYF.